Following are 20 T cell receptor beta chains from one sample sequenced in a study of T cells in Graves' hyperthyroidism and ophthalmopathy. Authors of the study amplified TCR beta CDR3 regions from RNA transcripts. Initially, a first-round RT-PCR of the TCR CDR3 employed the HTBI primer set. From the multiplex PCR reads, TCRdb called clonotypes with MiXCR, one entry per CDR3 protein. The top ten clones hold more than 4.5% of a sample with some 600,000 distinct CDR3 sequences, about 15% of them seen once. Sequences were obtained from blood. The receptors originated from a woman aged 25 to 39 with Graves' hyperthyroidism that later progressed to Graves' ophthalmopathy.

The chain employs TRBV2 and TRBJ2-7; D possibly corresponds to TRBD2 (5 bases). Germline V lookup: CDR1 SNHLY, CDR2 FYNNEI. This CDR3 is 15 amino acids long. With 2 bases removed from V and 0 bases from J, the gap between germline ends came to 11 bases. CDR3 nucleotides: TGTGCCAGCAGTGAAACGGGGTTAAGCTCCTACGAGCAGTACTTC. This sequence encodes CASSETGLSSYEQYF.

This chain joins TRBV11-2 and TRBJ2-7; D is unclear. Trimming cost V 5 bases and J 1 base, with 12 bases left between them. The germline gives CDR1 SGHAT, CDR2 FQNNGV. The CDR3 contains 14 residues. CDR3 region: CASSPWKSSYEQYF. The CDR3, as DNA: TGTGCCAGCAGCCCTTGGAAGAGTTCCTACGAGCAGTACTTC.

This clonotype was counted only a few times. The rearrangement links TRBV15 to TRBJ2-3, with no clear D. The germline CDR1 and CDR2 sequences are LNHNV and YYDKDF (reference sequence). V lost 0 bases and J 3 bases, leaving 10 bases between the germline ends. This CDR3 has 15 amino acids. The CDR3 is CATSRDPRVTDTQYF. The CDR3 DNA follows: TGTGCCACCAGCAGAGATCCTAGGGTTACAGATACGCAGTATTTT.

J is TRBJ2-5 and V is TRBV10-3, with D perhaps TRBD2 (6 bases). In germline, CDR1 is ENHRY, CDR2 SYGVKD. This CDR3 has 16 amino acids. V lost 4 bases to trimming and J lost 9 bases, with 24 bases between them. The CDR3 sequence is CAISVTRGEGSEAQYF. For the CDR3, the DNA is TGTGCCATCAGTGTTACGCGCGGGGAAGGAAGCGAGGCCCAGTACTTC.

This clonotype was detected many times. This chain connects TRBV20-1 to TRBJ2-7, with TRBD1 identical over 12 bases. In germline, CDR1 is DFQATT, CDR2 SNEGSKA (reference sequence). The CDR3 has 16 residues. Trimming at V came to 6 bases and at J to 4 bases, leaving 13 bases not matched to a gene. The CDR3 sequence is CSARHLGTGGEYEQYF. CDR3 in DNA: TGCAGTGCGAGGCACCTAGGGACAGGGGGCGAGTACGAGCAGTACTTC.

This clonotype was seen at least ten times. The V gene is TRBV27, the J gene TRBJ1-1, with D perhaps matching TRBD1 (6 bases). Germline V lookup: CDR1 MNHEY, CDR2 SMNVEV (reference sequence). Trimming cost V 0 bases and J 11 bases, with 16 bases left between them. The CDR3 has 14 amino acids. CDR3 sequence: CASSLSGQLAGAFF. The CDR3, as DNA: TGTGCCAGCAGTTTATCGGGACAACTTGCTGGGGCTTTCTTT.

The chain uses TRBV24-1 and TRBJ2-1, with a tentative D call TRBD2 (6 bases). Trimming stripped 2 bases from V and 1 base from J, with 17 bases between. Germline V gene lookup returns CDR1 KGHDR and CDR2 SFDVKD. CDR3 length: 18 residues. DNA for the CDR3: TGTGCCACCAGTGATTCCCTCGCGGTAGCGGTGTCCTACAATGAGCAGTTCTTC. Its translation: CATSDSLAVAVSYNEQFF.

V usage is TRBV4-3 and J usage is TRBJ1-2; no firm D call. This CDR3 region has 13 residues. Trimming took 5 bases from V and 8 from J, leaving 15 bases between them. The germline V gene encodes CDR1 LGHNA and CDR2 YSLEER. The CDR3 sequence: CASSERGFWGYTF. The CDR3 DNA is TGCGCCAGCAGCGAACGTGGGTTTTGGGGCTACACCTTC.

This clonotype was detected only a few times. The chain employs TRBV6-1 and TRBJ1-6; 8 bases line up with TRBD1. The V gene's germline CDR1 is MNHNS and CDR2 SASEGT. Trimming at V came to 6 bases and at J to 4 bases, leaving 11 bases not matched to a gene. The CDR3 is made up of 17 amino acids. The CDR3, as DNA: TGTGCCAGCAGCCAACAAGCAGGGGGCCTTTATAATTCACCCCTCCACTTT. Translated, it gives CASSQQAGGLYNSPLHF.

The gene calls are TRBV20-1 and TRBJ1-3, with a tentative D call TRBD1 (5 bases). The CDR3 contains 13 residues. With 2 bases removed from V and 9 bases from J, the gap between germline ends came to 14 bases. Germline lookup yields CDR1 DFQATT and CDR2 SNEGSKA (reference sequence). The CDR3 region is CSARRDPGGTIYF. CDR3 coding DNA: TGCAGTGCTAGACGGGACCCTGGGGGCACCATATATTTT.

This clonotype was observed a few times. The V call is TRBV6-2 or TRBV6-3, the J call TRBJ2-4; TRBD2 matches 14 bases. Germline V gene sequence: CDR1 MNHEY, CDR2 SVGEGT. With 7 bases clipped from V and 8 bases from J, the junction kept 10 bases outside the gene matches. The CDR3 has 16 amino acids. For the CDR3, the DNA is TGTGCCAGCACCGGACTAGCGGGGGGCCGGTACTACATTCAGTACTTC. This gives the protein CASTGLAGGRYYIQYF.

This clonotype was recorded many times. The rearrangement links TRBV9 to TRBJ1-6; D unclear. The germline CDR1 and CDR2 sequences are SGDLS and YYNGEE. V was pared by 4 bases and J by 7 bases, with 15 bases between. This CDR3 has 15 residues. The CDR3 spells CASSPRVAANSPLHF. The CDR3 DNA reads TGTGCCAGCAGCCCGCGGGTTGCGGCGAATTCACCCCTCCACTTT.

This clonotype has a count of ten or more. The chain uses TRBV5-1 and TRBJ2-3; the D gene is possibly TRBD1 (6 bases). Per the germline V gene, CDR1 is SGHRS and CDR2 is YFSETQ. Trimming took off 2 bases at V and 4 bases at J, with 17 bases between the two ends. This CDR3 comprises 16 residues. The CDR3 spells CASSFRGDKDPDTQYF. As DNA, the CDR3 is TGCGCCAGCAGCTTTCGAGGGGACAAGGACCCAGATACGCAGTATTTT.

The chain recombines TRBV4-3 with TRBJ2-2; no firm D call. Trimming took 5 bases from V and 7 from J, leaving 11 bases between them. This CDR3 has 13 residues. Per the germline V gene, CDR1 is LGHNA and CDR2 is YSLEER. The CDR3 loop is CASSNTQVGELFF. CDR3 coding DNA: TGCGCCAGCAGCAATACTCAGGTCGGGGAGCTGTTTTTT.

The CDR3 DNA follows: TGTGCCAGCAGCTCCTTCAGCGGGAGGGCCCGGGATACGCAGTATTTT. Translation: CASSSFSGRARDTQYF. This chain links TRBV7-2 with TRBJ2-3; 10 positions match TRBD2. The CDR3 is 16 amino acids. With V trimmed by 4 bases and J by 6 bases, 10 bases remained unmatched. Germline loops: CDR1 SGHTA, CDR2 FQGNSA.

A few counts support this clonotype. The rearrangement uses TRBV5-1 and TRBJ2-3; the match to TRBD1 covers 8 bases. The CDR3 consists of 18 residues. The J segment lost 1 base and the V segment lost 3 bases, leaving 13 bases of the junction unmatched. Germline assignment: CDR1 SGHRS and CDR2 YFSETQ. The CDR3 spells CASSSGQELPIRTDTQYF. The CDR3 bases are TGCGCCAGCAGCTCGGGACAGGAGCTCCCAATTCGCACAGATACGCAGTATTTT.

This clonotype showed up many times. This chain links TRBV7-9 with TRBJ1-3; no firm D call. The V end was cut by 2 bases, the J end by 6 bases, with 5 bases between. The CDR3 has 12 amino acids. Germline CDR1 and CDR2: SEHNR and FQNEAQ (reference sequence). The CDR3 nucleotides are TGTGCCAGCAGCTTAATGGCAAACACCATATATTTT. Protein: CASSLMANTIYF.

In this sample, this clonotype turned up many times. This rearrangement joins TRBV6-2 or TRBV6-3 to TRBJ1-1, with D hard to call. V lost 4 bases to trimming and J lost 0 bases, with 18 bases between them. CDR1 and CDR2 from the germline V gene are MNHEY and SVGEGT. The CDR3 totals 17 residues. The CDR3 coding sequence is TGTGCCAGCAGTTCTGGCGGGCGGCCAATTATGAACACTGAAGCTTTCTTT. The encoded protein is CASSSGGRPIMNTEAFF.

The sample holds a few counts of this clonotype. The chain uses TRBV7-9 and TRBJ2-1, with 9 bases aligning to TRBD1. Germline CDR1 is SEHNR and CDR2 is FQNEAQ (reference sequence). CDR3 length equals 12 residues. V shed 6 bases, J shed 12 bases, and the junction held 6 bases outside the gene matches. DNA for the CDR3: TGTGCCAGCAGTCTCCCGGGACAGGGGCAGTTCTTC. This gives the protein CASSLPGQGQFF. Combining the CDR3 with reference TRBV7-9 and TRBJ2-1 gives the whole variable domain DTGVSQNPRHKITKRGQNVTFRCDPISEHNRLYWYRQTLGQGPEFLTYFQNEAQLEKSRLLSDRFSAERPKGSFSTLEIQRTEQGDSAMYLCASSLPGQGQFFGPGTRLTVL.

The chain uses TRBV2 and TRBJ1-2; no reliable D call. Germline CDR1 SNHLY, CDR2 FYNNEI. The length of the CDR3 is 10 residues. V lost 6 bases to trimming and J lost 4 bases, with 3 bases between them. Written as DNA, the CDR3 is TGTGCCAGCAGGCCCTATGGCTACACCTTC. Translation: CASRPYGYTF.